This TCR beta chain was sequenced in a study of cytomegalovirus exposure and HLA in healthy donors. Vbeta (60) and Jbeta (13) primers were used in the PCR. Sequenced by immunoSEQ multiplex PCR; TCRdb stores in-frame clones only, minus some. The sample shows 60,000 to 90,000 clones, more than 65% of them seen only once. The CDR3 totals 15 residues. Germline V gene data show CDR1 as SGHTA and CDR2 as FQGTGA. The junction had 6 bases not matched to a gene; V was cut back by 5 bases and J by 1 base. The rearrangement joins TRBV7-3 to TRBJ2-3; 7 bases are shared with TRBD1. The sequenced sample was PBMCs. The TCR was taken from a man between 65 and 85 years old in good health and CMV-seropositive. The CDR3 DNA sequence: TGTGCCAGCAGCCCAGACAGGGACCGCACAGATACGCAGTATTTT. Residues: CASSPDRDRTDTQYF.